This T cell receptor (beta chain) was obtained from a study of T cells in Graves' hyperthyroidism and ophthalmopathy (dated 2019 in TCRdb). Regarding the study in general: Peripheral blood samples were taken at initial diagnosis, before any treatment was given. In several Graves' hyperthyroidism patients, the study also compared T-cell repertoires from thyroid tissue with T-cell repertoires from blood. Following sampling, methimazole starting at 30 mg daily was given to hyperthyroidism patients, and high-dose intravenous methylprednisolone was given to ophthalmopathy patients. The 90 or so discovery patients were randomly split 7:3 into training and test sets. To identify distinguishing TCR V-J signatures, a discovery cohort of some 99 patients was used, comprising 40 to 45 with Graves' ophthalmopathy and approximately 57 with stable Graves' hyperthyroidism. An independent validation cohort of 18 to 20 hyperthyroidism patients and roughly 16 patients who later progressed to ophthalmopathy tested prospective prediction of ophthalmopathy. The paper describes TCR Vbeta CDR3 sequencing of roughly 130 peripheral blood samples, made up of about 41 ophthalmopathy patients, approximately 76 hyperthyroidism patients and 17 progressor patients. Beyond this particular receptor, the publication reports: A 13 V-J signature model separated ophthalmopathy from stable hyperthyroidism, with approximately 87% sensitivity and roughly 84% specificity in cross-validation and 80%/75% in testing. No statistical method was used to fix the sample size in advance, and group allocation was not hidden from the investigators. In validation, the model predicted progression to ophthalmopathy with over 65% sensitivity and 72% to 85% specificity, a median of approximately 6.5 months before onset. Most expanded thyroid clonotypes (frequency above 0.001) were also detected in blood, a finding suggesting that blood repertoires may reflect thyroid immune responses.

Amplification of TCR beta CDR3 regions was carried out from RNA transcripts. The first round of RT-PCR for the TCR CDR3 was performed with the HTBI primer set and the Qiagen OneStep RT-PCR kit. Libraries were constructed in a second round of multiplex PCR, after which size selection and purification were performed. The libraries were sequenced on an Illumina HiSeq2000 using paired-end 100 bp reads. Regarding the original processing steps: SOAPnuke was used to process the raw data, throwing out any read that contained adapters or uncalled bases, had a mean Phred below 15, or lacked an exact constant-primer or identifier match. High-quality paired reads were merged using COPE v1.2.5, and each unique nucleotide sequence was defined as a clonotype. MiTCR v1.1 was used to align the clonotypes against IMGT TRBV, TRBD and TRBJ reference segments. The analysis included only V-J combinations with a frequency above 0.0001, which together covered 99% to 99.2% of the repertoires. The TCS score was defined as the ratio of F50 (clonal expansion) to E x V (chaos), calculated using BLOSUM62-based TCRdist between CDR3 peptides within each V-J. Welch's t-statistics and random forest reduced 450 to 600 V-J features to 10 to 15, which were used in a naive Bayes classifier (R e1071). TCRdb reprocessing: public reads trimmed at Q25 with fastp, clones called with MiXCR, in-frame beta chains kept. Each entry merges the rows of one CDR3 protein and shows their most common DNA and genes. None of the V and J calls come from the authors' own analysis; TCRdb made them. The sample table contains approximately 480,000 distinct CDR3 sequences; only one count was recorded for 20% to 25% of them. The ten largest account for 26% of the sample.

Stable Graves' hyperthyroidism was defined as the absence of progression to ophthalmopathy over 18 months of follow-up. Hyperthyroidism patients were aged 18 to 65 years and newly diagnosed, with disease duration of less than 2 months. Any patient with an uncontrolled infection, another autoimmune disease, pregnancy or lactation was excluded. Diagnoses were based on clinical symptoms, serum thyroxine and TRAb, thyroid ultrasound and orbital computed tomography. PBMCs were separated from about 10 ml of fresh peripheral blood using Ficoll-Paque density gradient centrifugation. Total RNA was extracted with Trizol reagent, and quality was checked on an Agilent 2100 Bioanalyzer. The sample holds many counts of this clonotype. Its antigen remains undetermined. One base away there is no much larger clone; base qualities are not given. Sequenced sample: blood. The TCR was taken from a man younger than 35 with Graves' hyperthyroidism.

The CDR3 is CSAAGTVNQPQHF. The DNA reads TGCAGTGCTGCCGGGACAGTCAATCAGCCCCAGCATTTT. The chain couples TRBV20-1 to TRBJ1-5; the central 7 bases match TRBD1. From cysteine to phenylalanine, the CDR3 is 13 amino acids long. Only the CDR3 DNA stays, 39 bases, in frame from base 1. The V end gives up 5 bases and the J end 3 bases, leaving 4 bases in the junction not matched to a gene. Sequences DFQATT (CDR1) and SNEGSKA (CDR2) are obtained from the germline V gene (reference sequence).